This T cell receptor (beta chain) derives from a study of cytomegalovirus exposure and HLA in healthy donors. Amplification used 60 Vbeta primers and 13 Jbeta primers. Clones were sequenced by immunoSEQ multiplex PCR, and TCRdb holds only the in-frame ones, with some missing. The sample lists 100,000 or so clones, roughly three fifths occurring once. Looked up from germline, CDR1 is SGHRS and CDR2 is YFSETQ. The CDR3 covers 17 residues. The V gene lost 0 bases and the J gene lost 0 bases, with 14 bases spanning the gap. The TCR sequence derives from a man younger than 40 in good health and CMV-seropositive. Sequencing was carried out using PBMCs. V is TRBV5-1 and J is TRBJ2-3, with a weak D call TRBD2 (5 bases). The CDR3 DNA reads TGCGCCAGCAGCTTGGGTGCTCGCAGCGGAAGCACAGATACGCAGTATTTT. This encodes CASSLGARSGSTDTQYF.